This passage covers 20 T cell receptor beta chains from one sample sequenced in a study of CD8 T cells in Susac syndrome. RNA was extracted with the RNeasy kit, and a quantity of roughly 0.45 to 1 ug was reverse transcribed using random hexamers. One entry per CDR3 protein, called by TCRdb with MiXCR from the immunoSEQ multiplex PCR reads. The table has 80,000 or so distinct CDR3 sequences, about 92% seen once; the top ten hold roughly 0.56%. Sequencing was performed on CD4+ T cells from PBMCs. All receptors derive from a human donor with Susac syndrome.

The V gene is TRBV29-1, the J gene TRBJ2-1; weak D call: TRBD1 (6 bases). CDR3 length equals 10 residues. Germline V CDR1 and CDR2: SQVTM, ANQGSEA. Between the trimmed V and J ends, which lost 6 bases and 13 bases, there was a span of 13 bases. DNA of the CDR3: TGCAGCGTCCTCCGGGACATACAGTTCTTC. Protein product: CSVLRDIQFF.

The CDR3 sequence is CASSLDPREKLFF. The CDR3 coding sequence is TGTGCCAGCAGTTTGGACCCCCGGGAAAAACTGTTTTTT. The chain combines TRBV28 with TRBJ1-4, with D hard to call. Trimming took 3 bases from V and 8 from J, leaving 10 bases between them. CDR3 length: 13 amino acids. In germline, CDR1 is MDHEN, CDR2 SYDVKM.

This chain uses TRBV7-3 with TRBJ2-3; D may be TRBD1 (6 bases). Germline CDR1 SGHTA, CDR2 FQGTGA. CDR3 length equals 17 residues. Trimming took 6 bases from V and 0 from J, leaving 19 bases between them. CDR3 sequence reads: CASSPWGPGRSTDTQYF. In DNA, the CDR3 is TGTGCCAGCAGTCCCTGGGGGCCGGGACGGAGCACAGATACGCAGTATTTT.

This clonotype was seen only once. The chain combines TRBV6-5 with TRBJ2-5; 9 nucleotides agree with TRBD1. The germline CDR1 and CDR2 sequences are MNHEY and SVGAGI. This CDR3 has 16 amino acids. J lost 9 bases, V lost 4 bases, and 15 bases had no gene match. The CDR3 nucleotides read TGTGCCAGCAGTTTTACGTCCGGGACAGGGCCCGCGGCCCAGTACTTC. Translated: CASSFTSGTGPAAQYF.

The chain uses TRBV5-1 and TRBJ2-3, with a possible D match to TRBD2 (5 bases). Germline assignment: CDR1 SGHRS and CDR2 YFSETQ. The V and J ends lost 0 bases and 5 bases respectively, with 13 bases between them. This CDR3 region has 15 residues. The CDR3, as DNA: TGCGCCAGCAGCTTGGAAGGGAGAGGTGGAGATACGCAGTATTTT. Its translation: CASSLEGRGGDTQYF.

The J gene is TRBJ2-7, the V gene TRBV7-2; a weak D match, TRBD1 (6 bases). Looked up from germline, CDR1 is SGHTA and CDR2 is FQGNSA. V was clipped by 3 bases and J by 3 bases, with 12 bases between them. There are 14 residues in the CDR3. DNA for the CDR3: TGTGCCAGCAGCTTGGAACAGGGTAGCTACGAGCAGTACTTC. Its protein is CASSLEQGSYEQYF.

The genes are TRBV29-1 and TRBJ2-5; the match to TRBD1 covers 7 bases. Germline V gives CDR1 SQVTM, CDR2 ANQGSEA. This CDR3 is built from 14 residues. After removal of 7 bases from V and 1 base from J, the junction contained 9 bases not matched to a gene. The CDR3 DNA reads TGCAGCGCCGCAGGGGGAAGGGGCCAAGAGACCCAGTACTTC. Amino acid sequence: CSAAGGRGQETQYF.

This chain links TRBV19 with TRBJ1-3; the D gene is possibly TRBD1 (5 bases). Germline CDR1 reads LNHDA; CDR2 reads SQIVND (reference sequence). The CDR3 is 14 residues long. The V gene lost 5 bases and the J gene lost 0 bases, with 8 bases spanning the gap. This CDR3 reads CASSGTGSGNTIYF. CDR3 nucleotide sequence: TGTGCCAGTAGTGGTACAGGCTCTGGAAACACCATATATTTT.

The rearrangement uses TRBV7-2 and TRBJ1-2; D unclear. Trimming removed 5 bases at V and 3 bases at J, with 13 bases between. Germline V gives CDR1 SGHTA, CDR2 FQGNSA. This CDR3 is 14 amino acids long. In nucleotides, the CDR3 is TGTGCCAGCAGCGAGTCCAGCGTATACTATGGCTACACCTTC. It specifies CASSESSVYYGYTF.

V gene TRBV28 combines with J gene TRBJ2-7; D is possibly TRBD1 or TRBD2 (6 bases each). The CDR3 is made up of 15 amino acids. CDR1 MDHEN and CDR2 SYDVKM come from the germline V gene. V was shortened by 3 bases and J by 1 base, with 13 bases between the two germline ends. Here the CDR3 reads CASSLGGMGSYEQYF. CDR3 nucleotides: TGTGCCAGCAGTTTGGGGGGCATGGGATCCTACGAGCAGTACTTC.

CDR3 coding DNA: TGCAGTGCTAATTGGGTCGGAGGCTACACCTTC. The encoded protein is CSANWVGGYTF. The chain has TRBV20-1 and TRBJ1-2; D is ambiguous. With 4 bases removed from V and 8 bases from J, the gap between germline ends came to 11 bases. CDR1 is DFQATT and CDR2 is SNEGSKA in the germline V gene (reference sequence). The CDR3 loop spans 11 amino acids.

The V gene is TRBV3-1, the J gene TRBJ2-1; TRBD2 matches at 8 bases. V lost 4 bases, J lost 9 bases, and 8 bases stayed unmatched. The CDR3 sequence is 14 residues long. The germline gives CDR1 LGHDT, CDR2 YNNKEL (reference sequence). DNA of the CDR3: TGTGCCAGCAGCCTTACGGGGGGGCCAAGTGAGCAGTTCTTC. Translated, it gives CASSLTGGPSEQFF.

The chain carries TRBV6-2 or TRBV6-3 and TRBJ1-1; D perhaps matches TRBD1 (5 bases). CDR1 and CDR2 (germline): MNHEY, SVGEGT. This CDR3 has 15 amino acids. V was cut by 2 bases and J by 3 bases, with 13 bases left in between. The CDR3 DNA follows: TGTGCCAGCAGTTACGGGCCAGGGAAGCACACTGAAGCTTTCTTT. It is translated as CASSYGPGKHTEAFF.

The chain has TRBV7-9 and TRBJ1-5, with no clear D. This CDR3 is built from 13 residues. From germline, CDR1 is SEHNR and CDR2 FQNEAQ (reference sequence). Between the trimmed V and J ends, which lost 6 bases and 7 bases, there was a span of 13 bases. The CDR3 loop reads CASSRDRAQPQHF. CDR3 in DNA: TGTGCCAGCAGTCGAGATAGGGCCCAGCCCCAGCATTTT.

J is TRBJ1-2 and V is TRBV9; no firm D call. In germline, CDR1 is SGDLS, CDR2 YYNGEE. This CDR3 comprises 15 residues. V was shortened by 2 bases and J by 1 base, with 12 bases between the two germline ends. The CDR3 is CASSVIRDFNYGYTF. The CDR3 DNA follows: TGTGCCAGCAGCGTGATCCGGGATTTTAACTATGGCTACACCTTC.

V is TRBV7-2 and J is TRBJ2-3; unclear D gene. V was clipped by 5 bases and J by 2 bases, with 17 bases between them. CDR3 length: 16 amino acids. Looked up from germline, CDR1 is SGHTA and CDR2 is FQGNSA. This CDR3 reads CASSQIRPSVTDTQYF. The DNA for the CDR3 is TGTGCCAGCAGCCAGATTCGGCCATCCGTCACAGATACGCAGTATTTT.

The V call is TRBV2, the J call TRBJ2-3; 10 bases fit TRBD2. Germline assignment: CDR1 SNHLY and CDR2 FYNNEI. CDR3 size: 14 residues. V lost 7 bases to trimming and J lost 4 bases; unmatched junction nucleotides: 5. The CDR3 region is CASKLAGPSDTQYF. CDR3 bases: TGTGCCAGCAAACTAGCGGGGCCATCAGATACGCAGTATTTT.

This clonotype was seen more than once but under ten times. The J gene is TRBJ1-2, the V gene TRBV18, with 7 nucleotides matching TRBD1. Losses at the gene ends were 3 bases for V and 7 bases for J; bases not matched to a gene: 5. The germline gives CDR1 KGHSH, CDR2 LQKENI. The CDR3 extends over 13 amino acids. CDR3 loop: CASSPGNRGGYTF. The CDR3 DNA sequence: TGTGCCAGCTCACCGGGAAACAGGGGTGGCTACACCTTC.

The J gene is TRBJ2-4, the V gene TRBV20-1, with D possibly TRBD1 on 6 matching bases. Germline lookup yields CDR1 DFQATT and CDR2 SNEGSKA (reference sequence). Trimming took off 0 bases at V and 0 bases at J, with 9 bases between the two ends. The CDR3 loop spans 15 amino acids. The CDR3 DNA reads as TGCAGTGCTAGAGATAGGACAGAAGCCAAAAACATTCAGTACTTC. Protein product: CSARDRTEAKNIQYF.

This clonotype was observed once. The V call is TRBV24-1, the J call TRBJ2-2; 10 bases are a match to TRBD2. V gave up 10 bases and J gave up 3 bases; unmatched junction bases: 10. The CDR3 is 16 residues long. The V gene's germline CDR1 is KGHDR and CDR2 SFDVKD. The CDR3 here is CATGTNLAGDTGELFF. The CDR3 nucleotides read TGTGCCACTGGTACCAACCTAGCGGGAGACACCGGGGAGCTGTTTTTT.